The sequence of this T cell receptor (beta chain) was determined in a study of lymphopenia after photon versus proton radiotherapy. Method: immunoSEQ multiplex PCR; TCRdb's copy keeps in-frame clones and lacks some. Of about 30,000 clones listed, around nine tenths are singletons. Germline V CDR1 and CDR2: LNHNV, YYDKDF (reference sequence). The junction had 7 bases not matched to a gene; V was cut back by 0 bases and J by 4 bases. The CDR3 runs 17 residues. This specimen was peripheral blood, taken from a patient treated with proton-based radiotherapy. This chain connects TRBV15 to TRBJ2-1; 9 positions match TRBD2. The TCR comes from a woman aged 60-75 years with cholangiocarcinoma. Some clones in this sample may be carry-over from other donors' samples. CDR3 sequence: CATSREAAGGPYNEQFF. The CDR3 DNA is TGTGCCACCAGCAGAGAGGCGGCGGGAGGGCCGTACAATGAGCAGTTCTTC.